This paragraph reports one T cell receptor (beta chain). Its antigen is not yet known. No clone much larger than this one lies a single base away; base qualities are absent. V is trimmed back by 7 bases and J by 0 bases, and the junction contains 7 bases that no gene match accounts for. CDR1 and CDR2 (SGHNT, YYREEE) derive from the germline V gene (reference sequence). The CDR3 holds 15 amino acids from the cysteine to the phenylalanine. The only DNA kept is the CDR3, 45 bases in frame from the first base. The data belong to a study of shared clonotypes between healthy human individuals (dated by TCRdb to between 2020 and 2021). Regarding the complete study: The cohort included three men and two women between 18 and 49 years of age. For each donor, CD4 naive and CD4 memory were each run on three plates, CD8 naive on two plates, and CD8 memory on one plate. To estimate repertoire size and how much clonotype sharing occurs between individuals, the study deeply sequenced the blood TCR repertoires of roughly 5 healthy adults. To increase sequencing depth and limit assay-specific biases, TCR repertoire library preparation and sequencing were carried out by different laboratories using diverse techniques. Per donor, leukapheresis produced somewhere between about 0.9 and 10 billion PBMCs.

Summary of the overall study and its limitations: Across a few donors, approximately 4.6% of naive CD4, approximately 3.6% of naive CD8, 2.3% of memory CD4, and 0.4% to 0.45% of memory CD8 clonotypes were shared. Because the study included a small number of donors, the genetic and exposure-history diversity represented was limited. Compared with non-shared clonotypes, clonotypes shared by all four sorted-subset donors had higher generation probabilities. Even with the large sequencing depth, rarefaction of the sorted-subset datasets indicated that sequencing was incomplete. Larger estimated clonotype richness was generally found for naive subsets than for memory subsets. Only blood was sampled, and tissue TCR repertoires likely differ from those in blood. Based on pairwise subsampling, the degree of clonotype sharing among donors was expected to be affected by sequencing depth.

Using the deep immunoSEQ assay, TCR CDR3 regions were amplified from genomic DNA by multiplex PCR. Extracted genomic DNA from each cell subset was spread evenly across all wells of several immunoSEQ 96-well plates, with each plate serving as a replicate. For sorted subsets, around 200 ng genomic DNA, equal to tens of thousands of T cell genomes, was loaded into each replicate PCR. Purified libraries were quantified with a Qubit 3.0 fluorometer, sized on a Bioanalyzer 2100, and re-quantified with the KAPA Library Quantification kit. A separate single-read 150-cycle Illumina NextSeq 550 flow cell was used to sequence each immunoSEQ 96-well plate. In the paper's pipeline: The immunoSEQ output contained only junctional sequences without quality scores, so filtering could not match that applied to full-length reads. Sequences were annotated with PyIR, a Python wrapper for IgBLAST v1.9, using IMGT germline references to assign V/J genes and CDR3. Reads were filtered out if the reads had weak V/J assignments (E-value above 1e-6), no CDR3, stop codons, out-of-frame junctions, or ambiguous translated residues. V3J clonotypes were defined as sequences sharing the same inferred V gene, J gene, and CDR3 amino acid sequence. Percentage overlap between repertoires was computed as shared unique clonotypes divided by the size of the smaller repertoire. Three approaches were used to assess repertoire richness: RTK rarefaction, the Chao1 estimator, and Recon v2.1 estimates of unobserved clonotypes. Generation probabilities for all TCRbeta clonotypes obtained by the gDNA method from a handful of donors were computed using OLGA. TCRdb provides this immuneACCESS table in a form limited to in-frame rearrangements. Some clones are lacking; in checked studies, under half of them reflect an unresolved V gene, and why the rest are absent is not known. V and J calls plus clone size are reproduced from that table; the DNA served to infer D and trimming. Here the sample has around 1 million clones; more than 75% occur a single time. The top ten clonotypes cover approximately 1.5% of the sample.

Donors were healthy HIV-negative adults with no recently reported acute infections or vaccinations. All donors were Caucasian adults living in Nashville, Tennessee, USA. CD4+ T cells were enriched by magnetic negative selection; naive cells were then positively selected on CD45RA, and the negative fraction formed the memory subset. Blood was collected by leukapheresis, and PBMCs were isolated by Ficoll-Histopaque density gradient centrifugation and then cryopreserved in liquid nitrogen vapor phase. Analytical flow cytometry was used to check the purity and quantity of every magnetically sorted T cell population. Genomic DNA was isolated from every sorted fraction and measured by UV absorbance on a Nanodrop 2000c.

Sequencing used memory CD4+ T cells sorted from blood. Reading the label with the study, this specimen's cell subset or site is: CD45RA-negative fraction. This clonotype was obtained from a man younger than 35 in good health. Recombination connected TRBV5-4 to TRBJ2-1, with TRBD1 identical over 7 junction bases. The DNA sequence is as follows: TGTGCCAGCGGACCAGGGGGTAGCTCCTACAATGAGCAGTTCTTC. Translated, it gives CASGPGGSSYNEQFF.